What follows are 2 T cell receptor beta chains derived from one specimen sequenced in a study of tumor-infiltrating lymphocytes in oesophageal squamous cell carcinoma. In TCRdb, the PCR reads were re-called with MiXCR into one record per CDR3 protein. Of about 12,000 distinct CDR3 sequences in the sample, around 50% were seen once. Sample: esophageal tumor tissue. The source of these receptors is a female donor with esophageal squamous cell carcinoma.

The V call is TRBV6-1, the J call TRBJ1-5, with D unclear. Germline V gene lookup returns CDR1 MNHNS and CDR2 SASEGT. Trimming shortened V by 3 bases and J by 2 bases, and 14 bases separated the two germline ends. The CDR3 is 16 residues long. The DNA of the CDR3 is TGTGCCAGCAGTGAGTACTGGGTTTGGGGCAATCAGCCCCAGCATTTT. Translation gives CASSEYWVWGNQPQHF.

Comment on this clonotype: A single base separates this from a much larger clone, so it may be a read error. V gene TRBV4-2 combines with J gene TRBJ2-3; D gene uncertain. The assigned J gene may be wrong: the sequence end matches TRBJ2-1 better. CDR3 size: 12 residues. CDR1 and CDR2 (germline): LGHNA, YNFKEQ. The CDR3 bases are TGTGCCAGCAGCCAAGTTTCCCACGAGCAGTTCTTC. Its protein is CASSQVSHEQFF.